Presented here are 26 T cell receptor beta chains from one specimen sequenced in a study of CD8 T cells in Susac syndrome. After extraction with the RNeasy kit, roughly 0.5 to 1 ug of the RNA was reverse transcribed using random hexamers. Each CDR3 protein is one row after TCRdb ran MiXCR on the immunoSEQ multiplex PCR reads. The table shows about 210,000 distinct CDR3 sequences, with approximately 95% occurring only once. Sequenced material: CD4+ T cells from PBMCs. All receptors come from a human donor with multiple sclerosis.

The chain couples TRBV28 to TRBJ2-2; weak D call: TRBD2 (6 bases). This CDR3 contains 15 residues. With 6 bases removed from V and 4 bases from J, the gap between germline ends came to 15 bases. Germline V gives CDR1 MDHEN, CDR2 SYDVKM. DNA for the CDR3: TGTGCCAGCAGGGGGGGACTCCAAACCACCGGGGAGCTGTTTTTT. Translating it yields CASRGGLQTTGELFF.

This chain links TRBV30 with TRBJ1-5; weak D call: TRBD1 (6 bases). The CDR3 loop spans 15 amino acids. V was trimmed by 2 bases and J by 6 bases, leaving 17 bases between them. Germline values: CDR1 GTSNPN, CDR2 SVGIG (reference sequence). Here the CDR3 reads CAWSPSTGLGQPQHF. The CDR3 DNA reads TGTGCCTGGAGTCCCAGTACAGGGTTAGGTCAGCCCCAGCATTTT.

V and J are TRBV5-1 and TRBJ2-5; D unclear. The germline CDR1 and CDR2 sequences are SGHRS and YFSETQ. The CDR3 extends over 14 amino acids. V was pared by 0 bases and J by 5 bases, with 11 bases between. The CDR3 DNA reads TGCGCCAGCAGCTTGGGACATAGTGAGGAGACCCAGTACTTC. This encodes CASSLGHSEETQYF.

This clonotype was picked up one time. V is TRBV18 and J is TRBJ2-7; 14 nucleotides agree with TRBD2. V gave up 4 bases and J gave up 0 bases; unmatched junction bases: 11. The CDR3 has 19 amino acids. CDR1 is KGHSH, CDR2 LQKENI, per germline. CDR3: CASSRKRGTSGGNSYEQYF. CDR3 DNA sequence: TGTGCCAGCTCACGGAAACGGGGGACTAGCGGGGGAAACTCCTACGAGCAGTACTTC.

J is TRBJ2-1 and V is TRBV20-1, with TRBD1 as a possible D gene (6 bases). CDR1 DFQATT and CDR2 SNEGSKA come from the germline V gene (reference sequence). Trimming removed 6 bases at V and 7 bases at J, with 13 bases between. The CDR3 is 12 residues long. CDR3: CSAEGVGNEQFF. In nucleotides, the CDR3 is TGCAGTGCAGAGGGGGTGGGGAATGAGCAGTTCTTC.

The gene calls are TRBV16 and TRBJ1-2, with D uncertain. Between the trimmed V and J ends, which lost 3 bases and 4 bases, there was a span of 6 bases. The length of the CDR3 is 12 residues. The V gene's germline CDR1 is KGHSY and CDR2 FQNENV. The CDR3 protein is CASSQDLYGYTF. In DNA form, the CDR3 reads TGTGCCAGCAGCCAGGACCTCTATGGCTACACCTTC.

This chain links TRBV7-2 with TRBJ2-5; 9 nucleotides match TRBD2. The ends lost 1 base at V and 5 bases at J; junction bases unmatched: 5. Germline CDR1 and CDR2: SGHTA and FQGNSA. This CDR3 is 15 amino acids long. CDR3 loop: CASSLELAGWETQYF. CDR3 nucleotides: TGTGCCAGCAGCTTAGAACTAGCGGGTTGGGAGACCCAGTACTTC.

The sample holds one count of this clonotype. The gene calls are TRBV29-1 and TRBJ1-2; D is ambiguous. The CDR3 extends over 12 amino acids. V was cut by 4 bases and J by 8 bases, with 14 bases left in between. Germline values: CDR1 SQVTM, CDR2 ANQGSEA. CDR3 amino acids: CSVGRALWGYTF. CDR3 nucleotide sequence: TGCAGCGTTGGGAGGGCTCTCTGGGGCTACACCTTC.

The chain carries TRBV27 and TRBJ1-6; the D is unclear. The ends were cut back, 1 base at V and 6 bases at J, with 4 bases in the middle. The CDR3 length is 13 residues. From germline, CDR1 is MNHEY and CDR2 SMNVEV (reference sequence). CDR3 DNA: TGTGCCAGCAGTTTATTGTTTAATTCACCCCTCCACTTT. This codes for CASSLLFNSPLHF.

V gene TRBV20-1 combines with J gene TRBJ2-1; D is ambiguous. Germline CDR1 reads DFQATT; CDR2 reads SNEGSKA (reference sequence). There are 16 residues in the CDR3. The V gene lost 2 bases and the J gene lost 0 bases, with 14 bases spanning the gap. CDR3 sequence: CSARHTLSSSYNEQFF. The DNA for the CDR3 is TGCAGTGCTAGACATACCCTATCGAGCTCCTACAATGAGCAGTTCTTC.

The chain employs TRBV20-1 and TRBJ2-3; 9 positions agree with TRBD1. The CDR3 is 15 amino acids. J lost 2 bases, V lost 6 bases, and 9 bases had no gene match. Germline CDR1 DFQATT, CDR2 SNEGSKA (reference sequence). CDR3 sequence reads: CSAPLGQGNTDTQYF. In nucleotides, the CDR3 is TGCAGTGCGCCCTTGGGACAGGGAAACACAGATACGCAGTATTTT.

This chain joins TRBV4-1 and TRBJ2-4, with 9 bases fitting TRBD1. J gave up 2 bases and V 4 bases, and 6 bases lay outside the gene matches. The CDR3 consists of 16 residues. CDR1 MGHRA and CDR2 YSYEKL come from the germline V gene. The CDR3 DNA reads TGCGCCAGCAGCCCTACAGGGGGCACGTCCAAAAACATTCAGTACTTC. Translated, it gives CASSPTGGTSKNIQYF.

The chain couples TRBV3-1 to TRBJ1-4; no firm D call. Germline V gene data show CDR1 as LGHDT and CDR2 as YNNKEL (reference sequence). Trimming pared 1 base from V and 11 bases from J, leaving 8 bases between. The CDR3 has 12 residues. The CDR3 region is CASSQGTAKLFF. CDR3 sequence (DNA): TGTGCCAGCAGCCAAGGAACAGCCAAACTGTTTTTT.

This chain links TRBV20-1 with TRBJ2-3; D is perhaps TRBD2 (6 bases). Trimming cost V 5 bases and J 3 bases, with 15 bases left between them. The germline CDR1 and CDR2 sequences are DFQATT and SNEGSKA (reference sequence). CDR3 length equals 14 residues. CDR3 bases: TGCAGTGCTCACCCACGGGCGGGAACAGATACGCAGTATTTT. This codes for CSAHPRAGTDTQYF.

V gene TRBV12-3 or TRBV12-4 combines with J gene TRBJ2-6, with TRBD1 identical over 11 bases. V gave up 5 bases and J gave up 3 bases; unmatched junction bases: 3. CDR3 size: 16 residues. The CDR3 DNA follows: TGTGCCAGCAGTAGGGACAGGGGGTTTGGGGCCAACGTCCTGACTTTC. It encodes CASSRDRGFGANVLTF.

The chain carries TRBV20-1 and TRBJ2-5; D not certain. The germline V gene encodes CDR1 DFQATT and CDR2 SNEGSKA (reference sequence). The CDR3 contains 11 residues. The V end lost 4 bases, the J end lost 0 bases, and 3 bases lay between the germline ends. The CDR3 coding sequence is TGCAGTGCTACCGACCAAGAGACCCAGTACTTC. It specifies CSATDQETQYF.

The chain couples TRBV10-3 to TRBJ2-7, with 9 bases identical to TRBD1. V gave up 4 bases and J gave up 5 bases; unmatched junction bases: 9. Germline V gene sequence: CDR1 ENHRY, CDR2 SYGVKD. The CDR3 extends over 15 amino acids. The CDR3 is CAISGGQGIQNEQYF. CDR3 nucleotides: TGTGCCATCAGTGGGGGACAGGGAATTCAAAACGAGCAGTACTTC.

The CDR3 DNA sequence: TGTGCCAGCAGTTTCATGGGAGGGTCCTACGAGCAGTACTTC. It is translated as CASSFMGGSYEQYF. V is TRBV27 and J is TRBJ2-7; 7 bases fit TRBD2. The CDR3 is 14 amino acids. The germline gives CDR1 MNHEY, CDR2 SMNVEV (reference sequence). V dropped 3 bases and J dropped 1; count of bases not matched to a gene: 3.

V is TRBV29-1 and J is TRBJ2-1; TRBD2 aligns across 7 bases. The V and J ends lost 5 bases and 8 bases, in that order; junction bases with no gene match: 12. The germline V gene has CDR1 SQVTM and CDR2 ANQGSEA. This CDR3 region has 14 residues. CDR3: CSVQTSYPLDEQFF. The CDR3 region has the DNA TGCAGCGTTCAGACTAGCTATCCGCTCGATGAGCAGTTCTTC.

CDR3 in amino acids: CASGRAGSTDTQYF. The CDR3 region has the DNA TGTGCCAGCGGACGAGCGGGGAGCACAGATACGCAGTATTTT. V is TRBV7-9 and J is TRBJ2-3, with 7 nucleotides matching TRBD2. This CDR3 is 14 amino acids long. CDR1 is SEHNR and CDR2 is FQNEAQ in the germline V gene (reference sequence). Trimming at V came to 8 bases and at J to 0 bases, leaving 5 bases not matched to a gene.

This rearrangement joins TRBV5-4 to TRBJ2-7; D possibly corresponds to TRBD1 (6 bases). Per germline, CDR1 SGHNT and CDR2 YYREEE (reference sequence). The ends were cut back, 4 bases at V and 3 bases at J, with 14 bases in the middle. The CDR3 totals 14 residues. The CDR3 reads CASSPTGTFYEQYF. The CDR3 DNA reads as TGTGCCAGCAGCCCGACCGGGACATTCTACGAGCAGTACTTC.

This clonotype was seen many times. This chain uses TRBV6-2 or TRBV6-3 with TRBJ2-3; D remains ambiguous. V lost 6 bases and J lost 2, with 3 bases in between. Per germline, CDR1 MNHEY and CDR2 SVGEGT. The CDR3 runs 11 residues. CDR3 sequence reads: CASSSTDTQYF. The CDR3 DNA reads as TGTGCCAGCAGCTCCACAGATACGCAGTATTTT.

The genes are TRBV28 and TRBJ1-1, with D possibly being TRBD1 (5 bases). CDR1 MDHEN and CDR2 SYDVKM come from the germline V gene. The V end was cut by 2 bases, the J end by 0 bases, with 10 bases between. CDR3 length equals 15 residues. DNA of the CDR3: TGTGCCAGCAGTTTAGGGACTCATATGAACACTGAAGCTTTCTTT. Protein product: CASSLGTHMNTEAFF.

This chain uses TRBV29-1 with TRBJ1-2; perhaps TRBD1 as D (6 bases). Trimming removed 5 bases from V and 2 bases from J, with 12 bases in between. This CDR3 is built from 13 residues. Germline loops: CDR1 SQVTM, CDR2 ANQGSEA. In DNA form, the CDR3 reads TGCAGCGTTCAACAGGGTCGAAACTATGGCTACACCTTC. This codes for CSVQQGRNYGYTF.

The genes are TRBV29-1 and TRBJ2-1; D remains ambiguous. V shed 4 bases and J shed 5 bases, with 9 bases lying between them. The CDR3 loop spans 12 amino acids. Per germline, CDR1 SQVTM and CDR2 ANQGSEA. The CDR3, as DNA: TGCAGCGTTGGAGAAAACCACAATGAGCAGTTCTTC. Amino acids: CSVGENHNEQFF.

The V call is TRBV2, the J call TRBJ2-1; 12 nucleotides match TRBD2. CDR3 length: 14 residues. CDR1 is SNHLY and CDR2 is FYNNEI in the germline V gene. Trimming took 6 bases from V and 5 from J; bases not matched to a gene: 2. This CDR3 reads CASRRLAGDNEQFF. CDR3 sequence (DNA): TGTGCCAGCAGGCGACTAGCGGGAGACAATGAGCAGTTCTTC.